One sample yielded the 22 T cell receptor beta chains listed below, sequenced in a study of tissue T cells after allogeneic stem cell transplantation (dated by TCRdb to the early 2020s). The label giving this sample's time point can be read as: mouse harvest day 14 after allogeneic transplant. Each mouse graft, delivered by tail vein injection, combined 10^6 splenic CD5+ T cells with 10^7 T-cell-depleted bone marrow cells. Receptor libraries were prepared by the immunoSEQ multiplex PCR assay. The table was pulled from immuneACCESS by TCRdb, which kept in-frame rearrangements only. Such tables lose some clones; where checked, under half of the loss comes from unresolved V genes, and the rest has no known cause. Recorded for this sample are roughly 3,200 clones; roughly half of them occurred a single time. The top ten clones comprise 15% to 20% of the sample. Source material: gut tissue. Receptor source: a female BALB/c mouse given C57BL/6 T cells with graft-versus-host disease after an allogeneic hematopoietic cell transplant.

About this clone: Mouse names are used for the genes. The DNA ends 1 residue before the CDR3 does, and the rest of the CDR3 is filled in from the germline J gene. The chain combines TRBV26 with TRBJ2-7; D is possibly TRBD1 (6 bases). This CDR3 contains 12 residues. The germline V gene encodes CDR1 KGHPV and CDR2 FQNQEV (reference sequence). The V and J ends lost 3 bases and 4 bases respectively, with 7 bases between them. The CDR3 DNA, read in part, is TGTGCCAGCAGTCTTCAGGGGTATGAACAGTAC. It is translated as CASSLQGYEQY. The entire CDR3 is CASSLQGYEQYF.

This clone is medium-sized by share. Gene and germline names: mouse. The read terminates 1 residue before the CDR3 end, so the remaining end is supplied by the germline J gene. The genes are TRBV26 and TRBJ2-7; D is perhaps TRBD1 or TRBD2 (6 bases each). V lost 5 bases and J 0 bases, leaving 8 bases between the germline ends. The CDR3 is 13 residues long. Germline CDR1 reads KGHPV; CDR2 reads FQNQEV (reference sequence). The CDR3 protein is CASSGGLSYEQYF. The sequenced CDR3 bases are TGTGCCAGCAGTGGGGGCCTCTCCTATGAACAGTAC.

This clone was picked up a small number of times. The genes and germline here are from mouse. CDR3 DNA (partial): TGTAGTTCTCACAGGGGGCGGGAACAGTAC. It translates to CSSHRGREQY. The whole CDR3 protein is CSSHRGREQYF. The chain joins TRBV30 to TRBJ2-7; 9 bases are shared with TRBD1. The read ends 1 residue early relative to the CDR3; the germline J gene fills the gap. The germline V gene has CDR1 SQVVS and CDR2 ANEGSEA. The CDR3 runs to 11 residues. With 5 bases clipped from V and 7 bases from J, the junction kept 3 bases outside the gene matches.

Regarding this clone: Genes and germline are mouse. The sequenced CDR3 bases are TGCACCTGCAGTGGGGACAGGGGAAACACCGGGCAGCTCTAC. Translated, it gives CTCSGDRGNTGQLY. The CDR3 in full is CTCSGDRGNTGQLYF. V and J are TRBV1 and TRBJ2-2, with 10 bases aligning to TRBD1. The CDR3 end lies 1 residue beyond the end of the read and is filled in from the germline J gene. Germline assignment: CDR1 NSQYPW and CDR2 LRSPGD (reference sequence). This CDR3 contains 15 residues. The V segment lost 4 bases and the J segment 1 base; nucleotides outside the gene matches: 0.

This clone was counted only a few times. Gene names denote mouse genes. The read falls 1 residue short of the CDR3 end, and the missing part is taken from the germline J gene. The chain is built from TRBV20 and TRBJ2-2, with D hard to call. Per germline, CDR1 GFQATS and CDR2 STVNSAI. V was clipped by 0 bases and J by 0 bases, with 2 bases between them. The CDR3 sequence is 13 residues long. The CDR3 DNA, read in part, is TGTGGTGCTAGGGAAGCAAACACCGGGCAGCTCTAC. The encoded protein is CGAREANTGQLY. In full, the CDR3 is CGAREANTGQLYF.

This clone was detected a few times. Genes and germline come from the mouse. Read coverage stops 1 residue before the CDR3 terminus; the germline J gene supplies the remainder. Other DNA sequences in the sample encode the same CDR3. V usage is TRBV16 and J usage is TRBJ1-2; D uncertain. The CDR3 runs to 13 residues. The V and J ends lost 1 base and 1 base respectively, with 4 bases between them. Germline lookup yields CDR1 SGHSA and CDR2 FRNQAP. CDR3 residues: CASSLAGNSDYTF. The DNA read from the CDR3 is TGTGCAAGCAGCTTAGCGGGAAACTCCGACTACACC.

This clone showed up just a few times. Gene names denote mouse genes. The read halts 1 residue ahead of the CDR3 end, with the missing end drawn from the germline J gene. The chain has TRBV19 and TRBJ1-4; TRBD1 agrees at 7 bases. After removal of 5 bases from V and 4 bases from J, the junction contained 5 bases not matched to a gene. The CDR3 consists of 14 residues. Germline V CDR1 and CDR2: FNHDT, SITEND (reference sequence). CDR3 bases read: TGTGCCAGCAGAAGAGGGGGCCACAACGAAAGATTATTT. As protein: CASRRGGHNERLF. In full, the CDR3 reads CASRRGGHNERLFF.

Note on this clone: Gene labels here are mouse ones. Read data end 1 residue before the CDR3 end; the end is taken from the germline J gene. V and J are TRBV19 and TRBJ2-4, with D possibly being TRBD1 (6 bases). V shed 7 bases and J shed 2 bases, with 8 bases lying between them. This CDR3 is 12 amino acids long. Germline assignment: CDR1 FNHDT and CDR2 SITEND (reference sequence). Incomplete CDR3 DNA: TGTGCCAGCCGGGACATTCAAAACACCTTGTAC. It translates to CASRDIQNTLY. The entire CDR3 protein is CASRDIQNTLYF.

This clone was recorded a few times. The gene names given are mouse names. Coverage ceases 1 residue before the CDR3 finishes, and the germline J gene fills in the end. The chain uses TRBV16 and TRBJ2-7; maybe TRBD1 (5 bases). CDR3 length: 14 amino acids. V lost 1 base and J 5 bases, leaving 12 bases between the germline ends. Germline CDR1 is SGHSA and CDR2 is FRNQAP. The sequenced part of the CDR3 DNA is TGTGCAAGCAGCTTAGCGAGCAGGGAGGATGAACAGTAC. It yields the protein CASSLASREDEQY. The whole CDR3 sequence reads CASSLASREDEQYF.

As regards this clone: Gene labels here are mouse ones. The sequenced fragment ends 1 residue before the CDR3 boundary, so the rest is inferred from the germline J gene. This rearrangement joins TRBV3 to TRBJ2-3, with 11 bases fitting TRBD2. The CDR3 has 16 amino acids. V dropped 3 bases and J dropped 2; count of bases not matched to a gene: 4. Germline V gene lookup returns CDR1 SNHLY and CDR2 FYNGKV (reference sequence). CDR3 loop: CASSFRDWGPAETLYF. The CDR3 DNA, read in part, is TGTGCCAGCAGCTTCCGGGACTGGGGGCCTGCAGAAACGCTGTAT.

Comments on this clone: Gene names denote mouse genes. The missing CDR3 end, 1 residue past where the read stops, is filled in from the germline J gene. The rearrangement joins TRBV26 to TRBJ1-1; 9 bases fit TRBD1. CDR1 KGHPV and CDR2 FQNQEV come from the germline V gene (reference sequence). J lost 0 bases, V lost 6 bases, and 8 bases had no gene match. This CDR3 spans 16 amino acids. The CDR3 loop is CASSLRTGDANTEVFF. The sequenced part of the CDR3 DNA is TGTGCCAGCAGCCTAAGGACAGGGGATGCAAACACAGAAGTCTTC. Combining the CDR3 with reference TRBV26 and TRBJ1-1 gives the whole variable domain NSKVIQTPRYLVKGQGQKAKMRCIPEKGHPVVFWYQQNKNNEFKFLINFQNQEVLQQIDMTEKRFSAECPSNSPCSLEIQSSEAGDSALYLCASSLRTGDANTEVFFGKGTRLTVV.

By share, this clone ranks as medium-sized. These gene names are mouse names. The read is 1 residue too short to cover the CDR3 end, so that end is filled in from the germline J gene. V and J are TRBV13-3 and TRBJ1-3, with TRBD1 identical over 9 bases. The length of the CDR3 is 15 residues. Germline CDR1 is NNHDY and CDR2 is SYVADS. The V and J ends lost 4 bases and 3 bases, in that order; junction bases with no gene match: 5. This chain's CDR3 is CASSLTGGGGNTLYF. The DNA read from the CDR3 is TGTGCCAGCAGTCTGACAGGGGGTGGTGGAAATACGCTCTAT.

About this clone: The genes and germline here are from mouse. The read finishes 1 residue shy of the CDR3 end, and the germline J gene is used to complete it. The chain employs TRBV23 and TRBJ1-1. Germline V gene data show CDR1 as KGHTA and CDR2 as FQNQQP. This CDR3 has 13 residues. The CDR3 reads CSSSQGANTEVFF. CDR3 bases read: TGCTCCAGCAGTCAAGGTGCAAACACAGAAGTCTTC.

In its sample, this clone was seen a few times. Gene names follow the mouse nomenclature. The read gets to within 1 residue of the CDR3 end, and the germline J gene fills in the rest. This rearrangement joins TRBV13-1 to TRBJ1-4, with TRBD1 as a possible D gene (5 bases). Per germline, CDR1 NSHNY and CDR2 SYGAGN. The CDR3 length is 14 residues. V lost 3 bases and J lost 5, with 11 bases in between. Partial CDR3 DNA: TGTGCCAGCAGTGGAGGGACGGGGAACGAAAGATTATTT. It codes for CASSGGTGNERLF. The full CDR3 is CASSGGTGNERLFF.

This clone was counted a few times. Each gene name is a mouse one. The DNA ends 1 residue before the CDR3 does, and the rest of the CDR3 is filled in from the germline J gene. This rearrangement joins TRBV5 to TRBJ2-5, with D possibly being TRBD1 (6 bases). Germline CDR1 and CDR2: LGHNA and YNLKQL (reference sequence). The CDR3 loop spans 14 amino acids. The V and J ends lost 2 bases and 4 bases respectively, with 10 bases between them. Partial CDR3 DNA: TGTGCCAGCAGCCAACCGGGACACAAAGACACCCAGTAC. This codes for CASSQPGHKDTQY. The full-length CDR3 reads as CASSQPGHKDTQYF.

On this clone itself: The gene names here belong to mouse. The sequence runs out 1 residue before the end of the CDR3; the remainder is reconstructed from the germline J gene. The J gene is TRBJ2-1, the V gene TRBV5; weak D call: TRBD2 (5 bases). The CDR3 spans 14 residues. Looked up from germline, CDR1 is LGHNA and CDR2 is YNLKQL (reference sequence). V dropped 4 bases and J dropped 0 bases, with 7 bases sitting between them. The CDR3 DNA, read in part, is TGTGCCAGCAGCCCTGGGTATAACTATGCTGAGCAGTTC. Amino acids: CASSPGYNYAEQF. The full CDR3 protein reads CASSPGYNYAEQFF.

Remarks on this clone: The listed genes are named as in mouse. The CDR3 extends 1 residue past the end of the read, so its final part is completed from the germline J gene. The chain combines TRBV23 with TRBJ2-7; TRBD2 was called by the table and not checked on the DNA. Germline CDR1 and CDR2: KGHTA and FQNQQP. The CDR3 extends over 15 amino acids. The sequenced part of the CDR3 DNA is TGCTCCAGCAGTCACCCGGGACTGGGGGGCTTTGAACAGTAC. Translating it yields CSSSHPGLGGFEQY. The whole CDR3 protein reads CSSSHPGLGGFEQYF. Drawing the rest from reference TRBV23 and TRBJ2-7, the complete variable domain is DAAVTQKPRYLIKMKGQEAEMKCIPEKGHTAVFWYQQKQSKELKFLIYFQNQQPLDQIDMVKERFSAVCPSSSLCSLGIRTCEAEDSALYLCSSSHPGLGGFEQYFGPGTRLTVL.

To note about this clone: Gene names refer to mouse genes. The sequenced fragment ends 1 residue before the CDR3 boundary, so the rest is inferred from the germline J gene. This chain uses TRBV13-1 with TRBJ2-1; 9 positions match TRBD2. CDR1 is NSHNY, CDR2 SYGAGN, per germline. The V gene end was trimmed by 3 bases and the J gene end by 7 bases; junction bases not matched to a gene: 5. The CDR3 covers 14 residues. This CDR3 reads CASSGGGARAEQFF. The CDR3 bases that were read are TGTGCCAGCAGTGGTGGGGGGGCGAGGGCTGAGCAGTTC.

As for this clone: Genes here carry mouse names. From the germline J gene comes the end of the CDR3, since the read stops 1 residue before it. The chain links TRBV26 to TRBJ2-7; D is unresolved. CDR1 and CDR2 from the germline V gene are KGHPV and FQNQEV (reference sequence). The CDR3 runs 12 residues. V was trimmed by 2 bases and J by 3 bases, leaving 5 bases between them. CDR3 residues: CASSLTDYEQYF. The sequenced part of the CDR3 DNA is TGTGCCAGCAGTCTGACAGACTATGAACAGTAC.

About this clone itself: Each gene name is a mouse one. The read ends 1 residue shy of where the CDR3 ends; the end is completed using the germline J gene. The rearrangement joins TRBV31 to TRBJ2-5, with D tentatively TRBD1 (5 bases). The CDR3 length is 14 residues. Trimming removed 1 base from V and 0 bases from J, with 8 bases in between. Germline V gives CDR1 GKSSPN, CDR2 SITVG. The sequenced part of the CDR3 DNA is TGTGCCTGGAGTCCCGACAGTAACCAAGACACCCAGTAC. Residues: CAWSPDSNQDTQY. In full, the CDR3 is CAWSPDSNQDTQYF.

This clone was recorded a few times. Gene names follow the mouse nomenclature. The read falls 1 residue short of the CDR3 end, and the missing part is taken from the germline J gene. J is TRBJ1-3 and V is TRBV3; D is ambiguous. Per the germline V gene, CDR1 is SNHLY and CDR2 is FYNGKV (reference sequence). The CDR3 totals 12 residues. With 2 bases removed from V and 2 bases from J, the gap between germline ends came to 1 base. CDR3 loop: CASSLTGNTLYF. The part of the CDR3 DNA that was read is TGTGCCAGCAGCTTAACTGGAAATACGCTCTAT.

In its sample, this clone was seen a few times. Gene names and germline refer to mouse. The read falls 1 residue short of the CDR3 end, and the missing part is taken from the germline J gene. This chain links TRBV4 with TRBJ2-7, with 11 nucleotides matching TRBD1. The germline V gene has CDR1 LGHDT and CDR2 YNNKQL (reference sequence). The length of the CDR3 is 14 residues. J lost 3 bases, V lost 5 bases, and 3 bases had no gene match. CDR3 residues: CASSPGTGGYEQYF. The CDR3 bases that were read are TGTGCCAGCAGCCCCGGGACAGGGGGCTATGAACAGTAC.